A selection of T cell receptor beta chains follows, all from one sample in a study of OX40 agonist ivuxolimab in advanced cancers. Sequencing was performed with immunoSEQ multiplex PCR; in TCRdb, only in-frame clones are kept and a portion is missing. This repertoire shows tens of thousands of clones, 80% to 90% found once; its top ten account for roughly 9.8%. This specimen was CD4+ or CD8+ T cells sorted from blood, taken in a trial of the OX40 agonist ivuxolimab. These receptors were obtained from an adult with an advanced solid tumor such as melanoma, head and neck, liver or kidney cancer. Both conserved end residues are part of each CDR3. The D gene is left open where the match is weak. Clone sizes are given selectively: once, few, many, or a class where the clone is expanded.

j_gene,v_gene,abundance,d_gene,CDR3aa,CDR3nt
TRBJ1-2,TRBV27,NA,NA,CASSFSRANYGYTF,TGTGCCAGCAGTTTTTCCAGGGCTAACTATGGCTACACCTTC
TRBJ1-2,TRBV4-1,NA,TRBD1,CASSPDRVGYTF,TGCGCCAGCAGCCCCGACAGGGTTGGCTACACCTTC
TRBJ2-7,TRBV15,NA,TRBD2,CATSRVPPAGDSYEQYF,TGTGCCACCAGCAGAGTTCCCCCCGCGGGAGACTCCTACGAGCAGTACTTC
TRBJ2-1,TRBV27,once,NA,CASSSGVPGNEQFF,TGTGCCAGCAGTTCAGGGGTCCCCGGGAATGAGCAGTTCTTC
TRBJ2-7,TRBV6-1,NA,TRBD2,CASSEAPLREDEQYF,TGTGCCAGCAGTGAAGCGCCCCTTCGGGAGGACGAGCAGTACTTC
TRBJ1-1,TRBV6-5,NA,NA,CASSYGQTNTEAFF,TGTGCCAGCAGTTACGGGCAGACGAACACTGAAGCTTTCTTT
TRBJ2-5,TRBV15,NA,NA,CATSRPQETQYF,TGTGCCACCAGCAGACCACAAGAGACCCAGTACTTC
TRBJ2-7,TRBV6-1,once,TRBD1,CASSGRSGQGQYEQYF,TGTGCCAGCAGTGGTCGTTCGGGACAGGGCCAATACGAGCAGTACTTC
TRBJ2-3,TRBV27,NA,NA,CASSLRRTDTQYF,TGTGCCAGCAGTTTAAGGCGCACAGATACGCAGTATTTT
TRBJ2-5,TRBV9,NA,NA,CASSVDQPGRQETQYF,TGTGCCAGCAGCGTAGACCAGCCGGGGAGACAAGAGACCCAGTACTTC
TRBJ1-2,TRBV5-1,NA,NA,CASRSTGPVNYGYTF,TGCGCCAGCAGGTCTACAGGGCCAGTTAACTATGGCTACACCTTC
TRBJ1-4,TRBV7-9,NA,NA,CASGGSEKLFF,TGTGCCAGCGGGGGGAGTGAAAAACTGTTTTTT
TRBJ1-5,TRBV27,once,TRBD1,CASSLSRQGGNQPQHF,TGTGCCAGCAGTTTATCGAGACAGGGCGGGAATCAGCCCCAGCATTTT
TRBJ2-7,TRBV7-3,once,TRBD2,CASSTGLAGNYEQYF,TGTGCCAGCAGCACCGGACTAGCGGGAAACTACGAGCAGTACTTC
TRBJ2-3,TRBV7-8,once,NA,CASSLSLATSTDTQYF,TGTGCCAGCAGCTTATCACTAGCAACTAGCACAGATACGCAGTATTTT
TRBJ2-7,TRBV29-1,once,TRBD1,CSAEDRDYEQYF,TGCAGCGCTGAAGACAGGGACTACGAGCAGTACTTC
TRBJ2-1,TRBV11-1,NA,TRBD1,CASSARDRVIYEQFF,TGTGCCAGCAGCGCCCGGGACAGGGTTATCTATGAGCAGTTCTTC
TRBJ1-5,TRBV7-8,NA,TRBD1,CASSSQGGNQPQHF,TGTGCCAGCAGCTCTCAGGGGGGCAATCAGCCCCAGCATTTT
TRBJ2-7,TRBV27,once,TRBD1,CASSPLGTGFPYEQYF,TGTGCCAGCAGTCCTTTGGGGACAGGGTTTCCCTACGAGCAGTACTTC
TRBJ2-3,TRBV18,NA,NA,CASSPGTDTQYF,TGTGCCAGCTCACCTGGCACAGATACGCAGTATTTT
TRBJ2-7,TRBV9,NA,NA,CASSVQQGVLGEQYF,TGTGCCAGCAGCGTCCAACAGGGTGTTTTGGGCGAGCAGTACTTC
TRBJ2-2,TRBV5-1,once,NA,CASSVQHTGELFF,TGCGCCAGCAGCGTCCAGCACACCGGGGAGCTGTTTTTT
TRBJ2-1,TRBV6-5,NA,NA,CASSYSGGMNNEQFF,TGTGCCAGCAGTTACAGTGGTGGGATGAACAATGAGCAGTTCTTC
TRBJ2-7,TRBV5-4,NA,NA,CASSLGWQLAYEQYF,TGTGCCAGCAGCTTGGGCTGGCAGCTCGCCTACGAGCAGTACTTC
TRBJ2-3,TRBV7-3,NA,TRBD2,CASSPTAGAGTDTQYF,TGTGCCAGCAGCCCGACAGCGGGAGCTGGTACAGATACGCAGTATTTT
TRBJ1-1,TRBV19,few,NA,CASTLGPNTEAFF,TGTGCCAGTACCCTAGGGCCCAACACTGAAGCTTTCTTT
TRBJ2-1,TRBV9,NA,NA,CASSVEASLGDEQFF,TGTGCCAGCAGCGTAGAAGCTAGTCTAGGCGATGAGCAGTTCTTC
TRBJ1-5,TRBV2,NA,TRBD1,CASSWGQGVQPQHF,TGTGCCAGCAGTTGGGGACAGGGAGTTCAGCCCCAGCATTTT
TRBJ2-7,TRBV7-3,NA,NA,CASSLGGDSSYEQYF,TGTGCCAGCAGCTTAGGCGGGGATAGCTCCTACGAGCAGTACTTC
TRBJ2-7,TRBV7-8,NA,TRBD2,CASSSWEGSALSYEQYF,TGTGCCAGCAGCTCCTGGGAGGGATCGGCTTTATCCTACGAGCAGTACTTC
TRBJ1-5,TRBV7-6,NA,TRBD1,CASSPQGGNQPQHF,TGTGCCAGCAGCCCCCAGGGGGGGAATCAGCCCCAGCATTTT
TRBJ2-7,TRBV7-2,NA,TRBD2,CASSLTSGGYEQYF,TGTGCCAGCAGCTTGACTAGCGGGGGCTACGAGCAGTACTTC
TRBJ2-2,TRBV5-1,NA,TRBD1,CASTIQGVGELFF,TGCGCCAGCACAATACAGGGGGTCGGGGAGCTGTTTTTT
TRBJ2-7,TRBV5-6,NA,TRBD1,CASTQTRGPTKEQYF,TGTGCCAGCACCCAAACGAGGGGGCCCACTAAGGAGCAGTACTTC
TRBJ2-1,TRBV27,NA,TRBD2,CAIRRLAGVDEQFF,TGTGCCATCCGGAGGCTAGCGGGAGTGGATGAGCAGTTCTTC
TRBJ1-1,TRBV4-1,NA,NA,CASSLSQGNTEAFF,TGCGCCAGCAGTCTATCCCAGGGGAACACTGAAGCTTTCTTT
TRBJ1-3,TRBV9,NA,NA,CASSDLGSSGNTIYF,TGTGCCAGCAGCGACTTGGGGAGCTCTGGAAACACCATATATTTT
TRBJ2-1,TRBV7-3,once,TRBD2,CASSSVTSSNNEQFF,TGTGCCAGCAGCTCAGTGACTAGCAGCAACAATGAGCAGTTCTTC
TRBJ1-1,TRBV6-6,NA,NA,CASSYSGTNTEAFF,TGTGCCAGCAGTTACTCGGGCACGAACACTGAAGCTTTCTTT
TRBJ1-1,TRBV10-2,NA,NA,CASRQDTSTEAFF,TGCGCCAGCAGACAAGACACGAGCACTGAAGCTTTCTTT
TRBJ2-3,TRBV5-1,NA,NA,CASSLARDPYTDTQYF,TGCGCCAGCAGCTTGGCCCGGGACCCCTACACAGATACGCAGTATTTT
TRBJ2-1,TRBV19,NA,TRBD2,CASSWLAGHNEQFF,TGTGCCAGTAGTTGGCTAGCGGGGCACAATGAGCAGTTCTTC
TRBJ2-2,TRBV9,NA,NA,CASGGAAGELFF,TGTGCCAGCGGAGGGGCGGCCGGGGAGCTGTTTTTT
TRBJ2-1,TRBV29-1,NA,NA,CSVNGRSYNEQFF,TGCAGCGTTAACGGCCGCTCCTACAATGAGCAGTTCTTC
TRBJ1-2,TRBV27,NA,NA,CASRPQPNYGYTF,TGTGCCAGCCGACCGCAACCTAACTATGGCTACACCTTC
TRBJ1-1,TRBV2,NA,TRBD1,CASSEIGTGGRKAFF,TGTGCCAGCAGTGAAATTGGGACAGGGGGCAGGAAAGCTTTCTTT
TRBJ2-7,TRBV11-2,NA,TRBD1,CASSPALQGYEQYF,TGTGCCAGCAGCCCAGCCTTACAGGGGTACGAGCAGTACTTC
TRBJ2-3,TRBV28,once,TRBD2,CASSLGTSRVGYTQYF,TGTGCCAGCAGTTTGGGGACTAGCAGGGTCGGGTATACGCAGTATTTT
TRBJ2-7,TRBV7-9,NA,NA,CASSLGNHYEQYF,TGTGCCAGCAGCTTGGGGAATCACTACGAGCAGTACTTC
TRBJ1-2,TRBV28,NA,NA,CASSAGPLQDRPTYGYTF,TGTGCCAGCAGTGCAGGGCCCCTCCAGGACCGCCCCACCTATGGCTACACCTTC
TRBJ1-3,TRBV7-9,NA,NA,CASSLLGDKTSGNTIYF,TGTGCCAGCAGCTTATTAGGTGACAAGACCTCTGGAAACACCATATATTTT
TRBJ2-2,TRBV5-4,NA,NA,CASSLESTNTGELFF,TGTGCCAGCAGCCTCGAAAGTACGAACACCGGGGAGCTGTTTTTT
TRBJ2-1,TRBV6-6,NA,TRBD2,CASSYSIQRGYNEQFF,TGTGCCAGCAGTTACTCGATACAGCGGGGTTACAATGAGCAGTTCTTC
TRBJ1-1,TRBV7-9,NA,NA,CASSPGGTEAFF,TGTGCCAGCAGCCCGGGGGGGACTGAAGCTTTCTTT
TRBJ2-1,TRBV25-1,NA,NA,CASSELYASEQFF,TGTGCCAGCAGTGAACTTTACGCCAGTGAGCAGTTCTTC
TRBJ1-1,TRBV5-1,few,NA,CASSPLMATEAFF,TGCGCCAGCAGCCCCCTGATGGCCACTGAAGCTTTCTTT
TRBJ2-7,TRBV7-2,NA,NA,CASSPRLSTYEQYF,TGTGCCAGCAGCCCTCGACTGAGCACCTACGAGCAGTACTTC